This T cell receptor beta chain was identified during a study of neurological immune-mediated disorders. Regarding the study as a whole: The absence of shared CDR3 amino acid sequences among expanded clones across subjects suggests private repertoires in all groups.

This clonotype was picked up a small number of times. As yet, its antigen is unknown. Time point of the sample: longitudinal time-point 1 (baseline). The CDR3 covers 15 residues. Trimming cost V 5 bases and J 0 bases, with 14 bases left between them. CDR1 is SGHTA, CDR2 FQGNSA, per germline. It was by 5'RACE with 10-nucleotide random UMIs that the cDNA was made. TCRdb analysed the 5' RACE reads with MiXCR anew, one entry per CDR3 protein. The top ten clones hold about 1.6% of a sample with about 53,000 distinct CDR3 sequences, 10% of them seen once. J is TRBJ2-7 and V is TRBV7-2, with TRBD2 as a possible D gene (6 bases). What was sequenced was PBMCs. The TCR was taken from a woman in her forties in good health. The chain's CDR3 is CASSPSGSYSYEQYF. As DNA, the CDR3 is TGTGCCAGCAGCCCGAGCGGGTCCTACTCCTACGAGCAGTACTTC.